These 26 T cell receptor beta chains were sequenced from one sample in a study of identifying expanded T cells in peripheral blood. Produced via immunoSEQ multiplex PCR; TCRdb's table is partial and in-frame only. The top ten clones hold 2.5% to 4% of a sample with some 120,000 clones, roughly 80% of them seen once. Sequencing input: blood. The receptors come from a person between 18 and 69 years old in good health.

The V gene is TRBV7-2, the J gene TRBJ2-1; TRBD1 is a possible D gene (8 bases). Per germline, CDR1 SGHTA and CDR2 FQGNSA. The CDR3 is 14 residues long. V lost 1 base and J 8 bases, leaving 12 bases between the germline ends. The CDR3 loop is CASSLDRGRDEQFF. The CDR3 nucleotides are TGTGCCAGCAGCTTAGACAGGGGGAGGGATGAGCAGTTCTTC.

The chain's CDR3 is CASSSATGGAFF. CDR3 DNA: TGTGCCAGCAGCTCCGCGACAGGGGGAGCTTTCTTT. The gene calls are TRBV11-2 and TRBJ1-1, with TRBD1 identical over 9 bases. The CDR3 is 12 residues long. Germline V lookup: CDR1 SGHAT, CDR2 FQNNGV. The J segment lost 10 bases and the V segment lost 4 bases, leaving 4 bases of the junction unmatched.

This chain joins TRBV28 and TRBJ1-4; D is undetermined. Trimming removed 6 bases at V and 0 bases at J, with 11 bases between. CDR1 is MDHEN and CDR2 is SYDVKM in the germline V gene. The CDR3 is 15 residues long. The CDR3 bases are TGTGCCAGCAGCAACCCAGGTGCAACTAATGAAAAACTGTTTTTT. It translates to CASSNPGATNEKLFF.

The gene calls are TRBV10-3 and TRBJ2-2; D is uncertain. V lost 7 bases, J lost 4 bases, and 10 bases lay in between. This CDR3 is built from 13 residues. From germline, CDR1 is ENHRY and CDR2 SYGVKD. The CDR3 nucleotides are TGTGCCATCAAGGCGGAGAGCACCGGGGAGCTGTTTTTT. Its protein product is CAIKAESTGELFF.

The V call is TRBV13, the J call TRBJ1-3; D is unclear. V was trimmed by 7 bases and J by 3 bases, leaving 13 bases between them. There are 14 residues in the CDR3. CDR1 and CDR2 from the germline V gene are PRHDT and FYEKMQ (reference sequence). CDR3 amino acids: CASTPWGGGNTIYF. The CDR3 DNA reads TGTGCCAGCACCCCATGGGGAGGTGGAAACACCATATATTTT.

This sequence joins TRBV19 and TRBJ2-1; 7 bases are a match to TRBD2. V was pared by 10 bases and J by 6 bases, with 9 bases of the junction left unmatched. The germline gives CDR1 LNHDA, CDR2 SQIVND (reference sequence). The CDR3 covers 13 residues. The DNA for the CDR3 is TGTGCCACCGGGGGGAACCGTAGCAATGAGCAGTTCTTC. This gives the protein CATGGNRSNEQFF.

V gene TRBV10-2 combines with J gene TRBJ1-2; TRBD1 might be the D (6 bases). Germline V gene sequence: CDR1 WSHSY, CDR2 SAAADI. Trimming took off 4 bases at V and 6 bases at J, with 12 bases between the two ends. CDR3 length: 13 amino acids. The CDR3 nucleotides read TGCGCCAGCAGTGTGGCCGGGACAAATGGCTACACCTTC. This codes for CASSVAGTNGYTF.

V gene TRBV4-3 combines with J gene TRBJ2-1, with 14 positions matching TRBD2. Trimming cost V 3 bases and J 11 bases; bases outside gene matches: 9. The germline gives CDR1 LGHNA, CDR2 YSLEER. The CDR3 consists of 16 residues. The CDR3 DNA reads TGCGCCAGCAGCCACGGGACTAGCGGGGGACCCATAAAGCAGTTCTTC. This gives the protein CASSHGTSGGPIKQFF.

The chain has TRBV7-8 and TRBJ1-1; D unclear. The V and J ends lost 5 bases and 8 bases respectively, with 9 bases between them. There are 11 residues in the CDR3. Germline CDR1 SGHVS, CDR2 FQNEAQ. This chain's CDR3 is CASSPGSEAFF. In nucleotides, the CDR3 is TGTGCCAGCAGCCCGGGATCAGAAGCTTTCTTT.

This sequence joins TRBV6-6 and TRBJ1-2; D ambiguous. CDR1 is MNHNY, CDR2 SVGAGI, per germline (reference sequence). The CDR3 consists of 13 residues. V was trimmed by 2 bases and J by 3 bases, leaving 7 bases between them. Here the CDR3 reads CASSYGSHYGYTF. The CDR3 coding sequence is TGTGCCAGCAGTTACGGCAGCCACTATGGCTACACCTTC.

The chain uses TRBV7-2 and TRBJ2-3, with 13 positions matching TRBD2. The J segment lost 7 bases and the V segment lost 2 bases, leaving 9 bases of the junction unmatched. This CDR3 is 17 amino acids long. CDR1 is SGHTA, CDR2 FQGNSA, per germline. The CDR3 DNA reads TGTGCCAGCAGCTTATGGGGAACTAGCGGGGGGGCGAATACGCAGTATTTT. This codes for CASSLWGTSGGANTQYF.

In the case of this clone: The same CDR3 also results from other DNA sequences found in this sample. The genes are TRBV15 and TRBJ1-1; TRBD1 agrees at 7 bases. The V and J ends lost 3 bases and 7 bases, in that order; junction bases with no gene match: 11. The CDR3 contains 15 residues. Germline values: CDR1 LNHNV, CDR2 YYDKDF (reference sequence). The CDR3 nucleotides read TGTGCCACCAGCAGGGACAGGTTCGGAAAGAGTGAAGCTTTCTTT. Amino acids: CATSRDRFGKSEAFF.

The gene calls are TRBV11-2 and TRBJ2-7; possible D gene TRBD1, 6 bases. V dropped 0 bases and J dropped 4 bases, with 22 bases sitting between them. CDR1 is SGHAT, CDR2 FQNNGV, per germline. CDR3 length: 18 amino acids. CDR3 protein: CASSLDYRTGPHGYEQYF. The CDR3, as DNA: TGTGCCAGCAGCTTAGACTACCGAACAGGGCCCCACGGGTACGAGCAGTACTTC.

V and J are TRBV4-1 and TRBJ1-1, with D perhaps matching TRBD1 (5 bases). The CDR3 loop spans 14 amino acids. The V end was cut by 3 bases, the J end by 0 bases, with 8 bases between. Germline CDR1 reads MGHRA; CDR2 reads YSYEKL. The CDR3 nucleotides are TGCGCCAGCAGCCAGGGGCACATGAACACTGAAGCTTTCTTT. This sequence encodes CASSQGHMNTEAFF.

The rearrangement uses TRBV15 and TRBJ1-5, with 7 bases matching TRBD1. The trim removed 2 bases at V and 5 bases at J, leaving 6 bases unmatched. This CDR3 has 15 amino acids. Germline lookup yields CDR1 LNHNV and CDR2 YYDKDF (reference sequence). The CDR3 protein is CATSRTSGQYQPQHF. CDR3 coding DNA: TGTGCCACCAGCAGAACATCGGGACAGTATCAGCCCCAGCATTTT.

The chain combines TRBV10-3 with TRBJ1-2; TRBD1 is a possible D gene (5 bases). The CDR3 loop spans 15 amino acids. V was shortened by 4 bases and J by 5 bases, with 17 bases between the two germline ends. Germline values: CDR1 ENHRY, CDR2 SYGVKD. CDR3 region: CAISGGGVTRYGYTF. CDR3 coding DNA: TGTGCCATCAGTGGGGGCGGCGTTACCCGTTATGGCTACACCTTC.

The V gene is TRBV5-1, the J gene TRBJ1-4; D gene uncertain. There are 15 residues in the CDR3. The germline V gene encodes CDR1 SGHRS and CDR2 YFSETQ. Trimming took 2 bases from V and 3 from J, leaving 11 bases between them. The chain's CDR3 is CASSFAGSANEKLFF. The CDR3 nucleotides read TGCGCCAGCAGCTTTGCGGGTAGTGCTAATGAAAAACTGTTTTTT. The whole variable domain, remainder taken from reference TRBV5-1 and TRBJ1-4, is KAGVTQTPRYLIKTRGQQVTLSCSPISGHRSVSWYQQTPGQGLQFLFEYFSETQRNKGNFPGRFSGRQFSNSRSEMNVSTLELGDSALYLCASSFAGSANEKLFFGSGTQLSVL.

The chain couples TRBV7-9 to TRBJ2-7; maybe TRBD1 (6 bases). Looked up from germline, CDR1 is SEHNR and CDR2 is FQNEAQ (reference sequence). V was shortened by 5 bases and J by 3 bases, with 11 bases between the two germline ends. The CDR3 covers 13 residues. The CDR3: CASSPGQLYEQYF. CDR3 bases: TGTGCCAGCAGCCCCGGACAGCTCTACGAGCAGTACTTC.

The table lists this clone with a few counts. This sequence joins TRBV2 and TRBJ1-2; maybe TRBD1 (6 bases). Trimming took off 6 bases at V and 4 bases at J, with 15 bases between the two ends. This CDR3 has 14 amino acids. Per germline, CDR1 SNHLY and CDR2 FYNNEI. The CDR3 is CASRGTSILYGYTF. The CDR3 nucleotides read TGTGCCAGCAGGGGGACATCTATTCTCTATGGCTACACCTTC. Using reference TRBV2 and TRBJ1-2 for the parts outside the CDR3, the full variable domain is EPEVTQTPSHQVTQMGQEVILRCVPISNHLYFYWYRQILGQKVEFLVSFYNNEISEKSEIFDDQFSVERPDGSNFTLKIRSTKLEDSAMYFCASRGTSILYGYTFGSGTRLTVV.

This chain links TRBV6-5 with TRBJ2-3, with TRBD1 matching over 7 bases. Per the germline V gene, CDR1 is MNHEY and CDR2 is SVGAGI. With V trimmed by 5 bases and J by 0 bases, 5 bases remained unmatched. CDR3 length: 15 amino acids. This CDR3 is CASSPGQISTDTQYF. CDR3 sequence (DNA): TGTGCCAGCAGTCCGGGACAGATCAGCACAGATACGCAGTATTTT.

This chain joins TRBV6-5 and TRBJ1-1; a weak D match, TRBD1 (6 bases). Germline loops: CDR1 MNHEY, CDR2 SVGAGI. This CDR3 has 15 amino acids. V lost 5 bases, J lost 1 base, and 14 bases lay in between. For the CDR3, the DNA is TGTGCCAGCAGTCCAGGGTCGACAGGGAACACTGAAGCTTTCTTT. Its protein is CASSPGSTGNTEAFF.

This chain uses TRBV5-4 with TRBJ2-3, with D possibly TRBD2 on 6 matching bases. V was clipped by 4 bases and J by 0 bases, with 18 bases between them. This CDR3 has 17 residues. Germline values: CDR1 SGHNT, CDR2 YYREEE (reference sequence). In nucleotides, the CDR3 is TGTGCCAGCAGCCCGGGACTTGACTTGCCTAGCACAGATACGCAGTATTTT. Protein sequence: CASSPGLDLPSTDTQYF. The full variable domain, rest sourced from reference TRBV5-4 and TRBJ2-3, is ETGVTQSPTHLIKTRGQQVTLRCSSQSGHNTVSWYQQALGQGPQFIFQYYREEENGRGNFPPRFSGLQFPNYSSELNVNALELDDSALYLCASSPGLDLPSTDTQYFGPGTRLTVL.

The chain employs TRBV5-1 and TRBJ1-1, with D possibly TRBD1 on 5 matching bases. The CDR3 contains 13 residues. From germline, CDR1 is SGHRS and CDR2 YFSETQ. V lost 4 bases and J 2 bases, leaving 9 bases between the germline ends. The CDR3 region is CASSPGVNTEAFF. The CDR3 DNA reads as TGCGCCAGCAGCCCGGGGGTAAACACTGAAGCTTTCTTT.

J is TRBJ2-1 and V is TRBV7-8, with 7 bases that match TRBD1. V shed 1 base, J shed 4 bases, and the junction held 4 bases outside the gene matches. CDR3 size: 15 residues. Germline assignment: CDR1 SGHVS and CDR2 FQNEAQ. This chain's CDR3 is CASSLVQGSYNEQFF. As DNA, the CDR3 is TGTGCCAGCAGCTTAGTACAGGGGAGTTACAATGAGCAGTTCTTC.

The chain combines TRBV11-1 with TRBJ2-7, with D unresolved. This CDR3 is built from 14 residues. V was cut by 0 bases and J by 3 bases, with 9 bases left in between. In germline, CDR1 is SGHAT, CDR2 FQDESV (reference sequence). The CDR3 spells CASSLAPGHYEQYF. CDR3 in DNA: TGTGCCAGCAGCTTAGCCCCCGGCCACTACGAGCAGTACTTC.

The chain has TRBV6-1 and TRBJ2-7, with D possibly TRBD2 on 7 matching bases. CDR3 length: 14 amino acids. V was clipped by 7 bases and J by 2 bases, with 15 bases between them. Looked up from germline, CDR1 is MNHNS and CDR2 is SASEGT. In DNA, the CDR3 is TGTGCCAGCACCTTATCGGGGGGCCCCTACGAGCAGTACTTC. This codes for CASTLSGGPYEQYF.